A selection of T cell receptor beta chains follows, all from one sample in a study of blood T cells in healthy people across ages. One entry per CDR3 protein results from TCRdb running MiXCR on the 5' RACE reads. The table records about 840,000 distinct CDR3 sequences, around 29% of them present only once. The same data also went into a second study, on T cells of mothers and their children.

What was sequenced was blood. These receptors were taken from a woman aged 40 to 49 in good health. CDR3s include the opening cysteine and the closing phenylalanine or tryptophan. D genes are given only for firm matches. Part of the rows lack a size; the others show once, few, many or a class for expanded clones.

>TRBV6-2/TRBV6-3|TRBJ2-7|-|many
TGTGCCAGCAGACGAACCCAGGGAGGTGGGTACGAGCAGTACTTC
CASRRTQGGGYEQYF
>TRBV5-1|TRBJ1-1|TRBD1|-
TGCGCCAGCAGCCCAACGACAGGGGACAACACTGAAGCTTTCTTT
CASSPTTGDNTEAFF
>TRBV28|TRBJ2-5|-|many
TGTGCCAGCAGTTTAGGGATAGTAGAGACCCAGTACTTC
CASSLGIVETQYF
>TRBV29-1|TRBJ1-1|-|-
TGCAGCGTTACCGGGGGCGGGGAGGACACTGAAGCTTTCTTT
CSVTGGGEDTEAFF
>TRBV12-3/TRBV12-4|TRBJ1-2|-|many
TGTGCCAGCAGTTTATCCTCGACAGACTATGGCTACACCTTC
CASSLSSTDYGYTF
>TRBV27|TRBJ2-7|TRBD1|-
TGTGCCAGCAGCCAATTCCCGGGACAGGGTTCCTACGAGCAGTACTTC
CASSQFPGQGSYEQYF
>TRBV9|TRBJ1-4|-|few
TGTGCCAGCAGCACCGACGGGCTGGAGGAAAAACTGTTTTTT
CASSTDGLEEKLFF
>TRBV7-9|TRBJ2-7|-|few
TGTGCCAGCAGCGCGGCAGGCCGCTCCTACGAGCAGTACTTC
CASSAAGRSYEQYF
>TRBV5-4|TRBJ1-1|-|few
TGTGCCAGCAGACGGGTCACCGCCGCCCCGAACACTGAAGCTTTCTTT
CASRRVTAAPNTEAFF
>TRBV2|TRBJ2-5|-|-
TGTGCCAGCAATGTGGGCCAAGAGACCCAGTACTTC
CASNVGQETQYF
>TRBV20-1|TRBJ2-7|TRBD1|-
TGCATCACCGGGACAGGGGGCAACGAGCAGTACTTC
CITGTGGNEQYF
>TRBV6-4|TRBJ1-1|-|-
TGTGCCAGCAACGGGGGACACCTGAACACTGAAGCTTTCTTT
CASNGGHLNTEAFF
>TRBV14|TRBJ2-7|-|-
TGTGCCAGCAGCCAAGATATAAGGCTGACCTACGAGCAGTACTTC
CASSQDIRLTYEQYF
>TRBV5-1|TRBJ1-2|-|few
TGCGCCAGCAGCCCTTGTGCAGGGAATTGTGATGGCTACACCTTC
CASSPCAGNCDGYTF
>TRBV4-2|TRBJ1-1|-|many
TGTGCCAGCAGTCGACCAGAGCGGGGTGAGACTGAAGCTTTCTTT
CASSRPERGETEAFF
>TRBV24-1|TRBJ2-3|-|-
TGTGCCGCGGGGCCTCGCACAGATACGCAGTATTTT
CAAGPRTDTQYF
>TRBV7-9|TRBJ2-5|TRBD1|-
TGTGCCAGCAGGGGCCCCGGGACAGCCCAAGAGGCCCAGTACTTC
CASRGPGTAQEAQYF
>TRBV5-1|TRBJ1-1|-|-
TGCGCCAGCAGCTTGGAGACCACAGGCGAGGGAGCTTTCTTT
CASSLETTGEGAFF
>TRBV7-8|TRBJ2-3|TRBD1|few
TGTGCCAGCAGCTTACACGGGACAGGGGGCACAGATACGCAGTATTTT
CASSLHGTGGTDTQYF
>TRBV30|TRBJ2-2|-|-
TGTGCCTGGAGCGCCGGGACCTTGAACACCGGGGAGCTGTTTTTT
CAWSAGTLNTGELFF
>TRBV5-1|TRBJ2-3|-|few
TGCGCCAGCCGCTCTCTCCCGAGCACAGATACGCAGTATTTT
CASRSLPSTDTQYF
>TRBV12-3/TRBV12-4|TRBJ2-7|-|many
TGTGCCAGCAGATACGCAGGGGCCGAGCAGTACTTC
CASRYAGAEQYF
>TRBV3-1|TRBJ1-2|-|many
TGTGCCAGTCAAGGCTCAACCTATGGCTACACCTTC
CASQGSTYGYTF
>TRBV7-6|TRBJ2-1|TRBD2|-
TGTGCCAGCAGCTCGCCCGGGGGGGTCTCCTACAATGAGCAGTTCTTC
CASSSPGGVSYNEQFF
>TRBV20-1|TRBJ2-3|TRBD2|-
TGCAGTGCCCCAACCGGGACTAGTACAGATACGCAGTATTTT
CSAPTGTSTDTQYF
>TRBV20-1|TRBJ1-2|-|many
TGCAGTGCCCAACCGACAAGTAACTATGGCTACACCTTC
CSAQPTSNYGYTF
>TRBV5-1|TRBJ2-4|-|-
TGCGCCAGCAGCTTGGAAGGGGCCGGACTAGCCAAAAACATTCAGTACTTC
CASSLEGAGLAKNIQYF
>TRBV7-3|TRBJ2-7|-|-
TGTGCCAGCAGCTTAAATAGCCCGAGAGACGAGCAGTACTTC
CASSLNSPRDEQYF
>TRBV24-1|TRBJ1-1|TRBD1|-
TGTGTCACCAGGGGGACAGAGAACACTGAAGCTTTCTTT
CVTRGTENTEAFF
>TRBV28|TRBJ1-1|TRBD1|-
TGTGCCTGTACGACGGGACAGGGGCACACTGAAGCTTTCTTT
CACTTGQGHTEAFF
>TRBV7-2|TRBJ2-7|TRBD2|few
TGTGCCAGCAGCTTAGTCTCTGGTAGCGGGGTAGGGAACGAGCAGTACTTC
CASSLVSGSGVGNEQYF
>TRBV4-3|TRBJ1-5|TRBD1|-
TGCGCCAGCAGCCAAGATTGGACAGGGGATACGGAAAGCAATCAGCCCCAGCATTTT
CASSQDWTGDTESNQPQHF
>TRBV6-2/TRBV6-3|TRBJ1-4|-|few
TGTGCCAGCAGTTACTCGATAGCGTGGACAATTGCAACTAATGAAAAACTGTTTTTT
CASSYSIAWTIATNEKLFF
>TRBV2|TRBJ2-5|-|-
TGTGCCAACAGTGACTGGGAGACCCAGTACTTC
CANSDWETQYF
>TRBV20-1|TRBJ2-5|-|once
TGCAGTGCTAGGTTGCTCCAAGAGACCCAGTACTTC
CSARLLQETQYF
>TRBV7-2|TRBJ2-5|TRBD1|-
TGTGCCAGCAGCTTACCGACAGGGGGCGGAGAGACCCAGTACTTC
CASSLPTGGGETQYF
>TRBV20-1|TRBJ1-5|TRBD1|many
TGCAGTGCTAGCCCGTCAACAGGGGCGGGCAATCAGCCCCAGCATTTT
CSASPSTGAGNQPQHF
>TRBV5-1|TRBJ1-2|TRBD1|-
TGCGCCAGCAGCAAGCAGGGGGGTCTTAACTATGGCTACACCTTC
CASSKQGGLNYGYTF
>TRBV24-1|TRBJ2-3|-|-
TGTGCCACCAGTGACACGTCCGTGGATACGCAGTATTTT
CATSDTSVDTQYF
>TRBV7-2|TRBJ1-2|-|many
TGTGCCAGCAGGGGCAGCACCTATGGCTACACCTTC
CASRGSTYGYTF
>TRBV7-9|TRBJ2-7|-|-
TGTGCCAGCAGCAACAGTGAGACAGAAGACCTTACCTACGGGCAGTACTTC
CASSNSETEDLTYGQYF
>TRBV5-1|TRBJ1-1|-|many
TGCGCCAGCAGCCCCGGGACAACCAACACTGAAGCTTTCTTT
CASSPGTTNTEAFF
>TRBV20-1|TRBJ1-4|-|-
TGCAGTGCTAGCGGCCAGCCTAATGAAAAACTGTTTTTT
CSASGQPNEKLFF
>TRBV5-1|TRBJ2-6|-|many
TGCGCCAGCAGCTTGAACCCTGGGGCCAACGTCCTGACTTTC
CASSLNPGANVLTF
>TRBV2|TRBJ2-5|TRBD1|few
TGTGCCAGCAGTGACTGGGGACAGGGTGTAGGAGAGACCCAGTACTTC
CASSDWGQGVGETQYF
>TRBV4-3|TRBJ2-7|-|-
TGCGCCAGCAGCCAAGAACAGGGCAGGGGCTACGAGCAGTACTTC
CASSQEQGRGYEQYF
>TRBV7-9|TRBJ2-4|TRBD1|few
TGTGCCGGCAGTCCTACAGGGGGTCGGGACATTCAGTACTTC
CAGSPTGGRDIQYF
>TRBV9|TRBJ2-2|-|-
TGTGCCAGCAGCGTGATACAGGGTGGCGGGGAGCTGTTTTTT
CASSVIQGGGELFF
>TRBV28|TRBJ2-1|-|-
TGTGCCAGCAGTTTAAAGGGAATCAATGAGCAGTTCTTC
CASSLKGINEQFF